This TCR beta chain stems from a study of T cell responses to AZD1222 COVID-19 vaccine. Study context: Doses given second, at about 4 or about 12 weeks, were pooled. Findings of the study overall: An increase in Spike-specific TCR breadth and depth was observed after two AZD1222 doses.

The CDR3 contains 12 residues. Germline V gene lookup returns CDR1 SQVTM and CDR2 ANQGSEA. V was trimmed by 2 bases and J by 3 bases, leaving 8 bases between them. Remarks on this clone: Its specificity is unknown. The same CDR3 can be traced to other DNA sequences in this sample.

Clones were read by immunoSEQ multiplex PCR, and TCRdb kept only the in-frame ones, dropping some. The sample consists of roughly 140,000 clones, more than 75% of them appearing once. Specimen: peripheral blood, collected on day 0 of AZD1222 vaccination. The sequence was collected from an adult in good health. This chain joins TRBV29-1 and TRBJ2-7; unclear D gene. The CDR3 DNA reads as TGCAGCGTTGAATTGACGGACTACGAGCAGTACTTC. Encoded protein: CSVELTDYEQYF.